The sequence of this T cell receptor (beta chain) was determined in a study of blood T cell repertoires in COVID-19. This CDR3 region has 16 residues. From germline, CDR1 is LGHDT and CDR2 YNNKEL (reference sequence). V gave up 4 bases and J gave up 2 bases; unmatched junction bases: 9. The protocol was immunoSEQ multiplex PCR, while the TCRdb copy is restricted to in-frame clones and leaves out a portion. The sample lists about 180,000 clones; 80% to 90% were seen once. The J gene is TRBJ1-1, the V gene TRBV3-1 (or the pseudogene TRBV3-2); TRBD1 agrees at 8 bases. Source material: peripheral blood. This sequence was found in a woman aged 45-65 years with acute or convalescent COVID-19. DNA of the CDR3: TGTGCCAGCAGCCGGCTGACAGGGGCGGCTAACACTGAAGCTTTCTTT. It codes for CASSRLTGAANTEAFF.